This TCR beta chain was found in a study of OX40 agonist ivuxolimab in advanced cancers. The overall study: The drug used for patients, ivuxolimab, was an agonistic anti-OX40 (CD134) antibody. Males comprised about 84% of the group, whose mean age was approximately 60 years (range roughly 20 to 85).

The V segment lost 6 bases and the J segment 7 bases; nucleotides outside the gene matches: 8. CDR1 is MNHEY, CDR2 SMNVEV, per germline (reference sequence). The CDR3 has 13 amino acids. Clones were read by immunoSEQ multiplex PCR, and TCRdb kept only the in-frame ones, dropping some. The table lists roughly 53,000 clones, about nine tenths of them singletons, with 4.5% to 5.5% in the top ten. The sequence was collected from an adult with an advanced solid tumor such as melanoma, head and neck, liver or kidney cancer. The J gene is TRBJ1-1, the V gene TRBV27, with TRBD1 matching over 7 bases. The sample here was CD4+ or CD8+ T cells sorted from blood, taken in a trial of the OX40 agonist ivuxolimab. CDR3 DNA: TGTGCCAGCAGCCCCACAGGGGTAGGTGAAGCTTTCTTT. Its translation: CASSPTGVGEAFF.